The present T cell receptor beta chain was sequenced within a study of graft-versus-host responses after intestinal transplantation (dated by TCRdb to the early 2020s). As for the study more broadly: The transplants that recipients got were multivisceral, liver-intestinal, or isolated intestinal. Every recipient was given anti-thymocyte globulin induction, followed by about 3 years of maintenance tacrolimus and steroids. Bulk TCR-beta CDR3 sequencing was used to track graft-versus-host and host-versus-graft alloreactive T cell clones in the graft, circulation and bone marrow after intestinal transplantation. To identify alloreactive clones, pre-transplant mixed lymphocyte reaction products were sequenced and compared with unstimulated pre-transplant donor and recipient T cells. Of the 20 to 25 intestinal transplant recipients enrolled in the cohort, one of whom was a retransplant, a few patients without pretransplant specimens were excluded. Donor T cell macrochimerism was defined as a peak of at least 4% donor T cells among recipient peripheral blood mononuclear cells. Samples from three later patients were sequenced in-house on an Illumina MiSeq with MiXCR processing rather than by the commercial service. Points the paper makes about the study in general: In patients with donor T cell macrochimerism, the allografts had high GvH to HvG T cell clonal ratios. Peak levels of circulating GvH clones were associated with declines in HvG clones early after transplant. GvH clones turned up in recipient bone marrow, with some appearing earlier in ileal mucosa or blood, a pattern consistent with an intestinal mucosal origin. The conclusions were limited by the relatively low number and heterogeneity of the intestinal transplant patients.

The time point label for this specimen denotes: cells obtained before transplantation from donor or recipient. CD3+CD4+ and CD3+CD8+ populations were FACS-sorted from unstimulated pre-transplant donor and recipient cells taken from spleen or lymph nodes. About this clone: Its target antigen remains unknown. It has no much larger one-base neighbor in the sample; base qualities were not kept.

The method behind the library was the immunoSEQ multiplex PCR assay. In most patients, genomic DNA was isolated using the Qiagen DNeasy Blood and Tissue Kit and sent frozen to Adaptive Biotechnologies for TCR sequencing. Adaptive Biotechnologies carried out high-throughput TCR-beta CDR3 sequencing of genomic DNA for most patients. Concerning the study's data processing: TCR sequencing data were retrieved from Adaptive's ImmunoSEQ software for more than 15 patients, whereas a few other patients were processed with MiXCR and VDJtools. To correct CD4 versus CD8 sorting errors, any sequence found in both subsets at a frequency ratio below 5:1 was removed. CDR3 nucleotide sequences shared between donor and recipient were removed because their origin could not be assigned. Alloreactive clones required at least 2-fold expansion over unstimulated cells and minimum CFSE-low frequency of 0.002% (template counts) or 0.001% (read counts). Clones detected in sequenced pre-transplant spleen, lymph node, or MLR CFSE-low populations of the donor or recipient were defined as mappable. The cumulative frequency of alloreactive clones was calculated as a percentage of all sequences, weighted by copy number. Held by TCRdb, this immuneACCESS table contains in-frame sequences only and omits some clones. Under half of the omission traces to an unresolved V gene where checked; the cause of the rest is unknown. V and J calls and clone size follow that table, whereas D and trimming were derived from the DNA. Counted in this sample were some 36,000 clones; around 94% of them appeared once. Of the sample, about 0.23% falls within the top ten clones.

The germline V gene yields SGHAT for CDR1 and FQNNGV for CDR2. There are 14 amino acids in the CDR3, from cysteine to phenylalanine inclusive. Just the 42-base CDR3 DNA is kept, in frame starting at base 1. Deletion took 6 bases off V and 5 bases off J, with a span of 11 bases between the germline ends. Recombination linked TRBV11-2 to TRBJ1-6; the D gene cannot be named for sure. The sequenced sample was unstimulated CD4+ T cells sorted from spleen or lymph node cells, obtained before transplant. The TCR comes from a human donor who was the organ donor for an intestinal transplant. The DNA sequence follows: TGTGCCAGCAGGCCGACGGTTGATAATTCACCCCTCCACTTT. Translated, this gives CASRPTVDNSPLHF.